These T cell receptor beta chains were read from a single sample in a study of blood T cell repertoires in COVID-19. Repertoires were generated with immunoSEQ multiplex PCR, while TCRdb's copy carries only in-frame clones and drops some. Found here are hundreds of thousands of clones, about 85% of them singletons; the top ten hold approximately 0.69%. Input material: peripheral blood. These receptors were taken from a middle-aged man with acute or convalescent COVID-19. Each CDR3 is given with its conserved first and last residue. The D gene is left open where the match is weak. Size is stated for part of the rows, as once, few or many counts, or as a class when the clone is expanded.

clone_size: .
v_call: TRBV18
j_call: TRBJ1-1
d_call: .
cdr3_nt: TGTGCCAGCTCCCGGGGAACTATTAACACTGAAGCTTTCTTT
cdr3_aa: CASSRGTINTEAFF

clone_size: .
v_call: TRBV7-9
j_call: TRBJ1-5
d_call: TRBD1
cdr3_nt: TGTGCCAGCAGCTTAGGTCAGGGGGCTGGCAATCAGCCCCAGCATTTT
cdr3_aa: CASSLGQGAGNQPQHF

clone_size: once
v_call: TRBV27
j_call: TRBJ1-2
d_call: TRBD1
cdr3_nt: TGTGCCAGCAGTCGCGACAGGGGGTTATCTGGCTACACCTTC
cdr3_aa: CASSRDRGLSGYTF

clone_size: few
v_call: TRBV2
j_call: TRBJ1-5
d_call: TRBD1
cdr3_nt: TGTGCCAGCAGTCAGACAGGGCCGGATCAGCCCCAGCATTTT
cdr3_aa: CASSQTGPDQPQHF

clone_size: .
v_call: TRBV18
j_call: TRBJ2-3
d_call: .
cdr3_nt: TGTGCCAGCTCACTACGACAGGTTAGCACAGATACGCAGTATTTT
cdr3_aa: CASSLRQVSTDTQYF

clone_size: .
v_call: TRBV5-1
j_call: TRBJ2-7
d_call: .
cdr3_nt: TGCGCCAGCAGCTTGAATCGACAGGAAGGGAGCATGCTCGGGCAGTACTTC
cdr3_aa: CASSLNRQEGSMLGQYF

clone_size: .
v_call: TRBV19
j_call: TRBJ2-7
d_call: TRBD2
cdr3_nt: TGTGCCAGTAGTGCGGCGGGGGAGTACGAGCAGTACTTC
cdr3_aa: CASSAAGEYEQYF

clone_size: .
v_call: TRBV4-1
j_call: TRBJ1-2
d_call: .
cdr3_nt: TGCGCCAGCAGCCAAGGGACAGCAAACTATGGCTACACCTTC
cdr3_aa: CASSQGTANYGYTF

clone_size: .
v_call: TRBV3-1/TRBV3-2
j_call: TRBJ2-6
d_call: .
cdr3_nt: TGTGCCAGCAGCCAAGTTTCGGGCTCTGGGGCCAACGTCCTGACTTTC
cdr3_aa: CASSQVSGSGANVLTF

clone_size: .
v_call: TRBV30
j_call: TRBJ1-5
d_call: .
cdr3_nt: TGTGCCTGGAGTATAGGGAGCAGCAATCAGCCCCAGCATTTT
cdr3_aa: CAWSIGSSNQPQHF

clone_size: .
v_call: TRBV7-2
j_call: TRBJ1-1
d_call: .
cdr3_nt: TGTGCCAGCAGCTTATTTGGGGGCGTGAACACTGAAGCTTTCTTT
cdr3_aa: CASSLFGGVNTEAFF